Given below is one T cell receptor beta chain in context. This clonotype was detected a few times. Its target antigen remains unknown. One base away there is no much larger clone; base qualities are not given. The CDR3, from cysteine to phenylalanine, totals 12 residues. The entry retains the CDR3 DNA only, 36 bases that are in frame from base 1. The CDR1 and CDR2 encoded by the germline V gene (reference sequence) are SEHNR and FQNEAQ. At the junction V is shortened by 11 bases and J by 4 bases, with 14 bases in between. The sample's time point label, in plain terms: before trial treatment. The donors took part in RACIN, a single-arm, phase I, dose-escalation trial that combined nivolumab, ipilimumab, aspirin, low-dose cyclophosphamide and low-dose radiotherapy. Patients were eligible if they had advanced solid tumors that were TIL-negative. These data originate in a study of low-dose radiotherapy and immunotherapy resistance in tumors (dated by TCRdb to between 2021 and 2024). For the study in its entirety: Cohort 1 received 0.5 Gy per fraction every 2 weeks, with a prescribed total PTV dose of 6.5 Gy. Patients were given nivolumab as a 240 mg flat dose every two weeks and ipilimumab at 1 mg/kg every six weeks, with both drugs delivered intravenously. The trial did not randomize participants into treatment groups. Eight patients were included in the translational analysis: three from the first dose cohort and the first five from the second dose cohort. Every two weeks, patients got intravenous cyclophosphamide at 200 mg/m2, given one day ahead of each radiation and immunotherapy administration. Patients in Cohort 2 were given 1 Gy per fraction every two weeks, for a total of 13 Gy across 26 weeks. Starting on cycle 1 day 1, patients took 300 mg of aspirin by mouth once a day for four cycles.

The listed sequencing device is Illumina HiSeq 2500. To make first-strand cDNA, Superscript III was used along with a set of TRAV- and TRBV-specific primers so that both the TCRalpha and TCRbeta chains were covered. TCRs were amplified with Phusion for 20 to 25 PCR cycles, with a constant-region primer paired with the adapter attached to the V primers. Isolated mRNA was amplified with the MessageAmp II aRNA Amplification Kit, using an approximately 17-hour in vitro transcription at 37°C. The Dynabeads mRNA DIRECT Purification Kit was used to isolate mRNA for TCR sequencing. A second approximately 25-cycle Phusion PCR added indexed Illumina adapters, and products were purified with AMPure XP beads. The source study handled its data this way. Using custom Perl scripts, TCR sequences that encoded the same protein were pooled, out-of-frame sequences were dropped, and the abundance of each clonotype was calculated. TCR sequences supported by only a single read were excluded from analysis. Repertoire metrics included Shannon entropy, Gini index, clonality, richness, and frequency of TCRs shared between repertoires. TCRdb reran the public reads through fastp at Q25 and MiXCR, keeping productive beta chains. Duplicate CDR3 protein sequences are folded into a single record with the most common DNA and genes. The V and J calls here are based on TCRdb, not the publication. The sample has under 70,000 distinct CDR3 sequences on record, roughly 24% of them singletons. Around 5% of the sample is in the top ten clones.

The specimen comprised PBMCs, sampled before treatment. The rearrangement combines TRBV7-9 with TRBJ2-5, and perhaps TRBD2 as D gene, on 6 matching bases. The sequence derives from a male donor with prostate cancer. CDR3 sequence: CAGGGGGETQYF. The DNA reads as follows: TGTGCCGGGGGAGGTGGAGGAGAGACCCAGTACTTC.